The 25 T cell receptor beta chains in this list originate from one sample, sequenced in a study of shared clonotypes between healthy human individuals. TCRdb keeps only in-frame clones here, not all; method: immunoSEQ multiplex PCR. The sample carries some 490,000 clones, approximately 81% recorded once. Sequenced input: PBMCs. All receptors come from a woman aged 40-49 years in good health. Some clones in this sample may be carry-over from other donors' samples.

The chain links TRBV7-2 to TRBJ2-1; D is perhaps TRBD1 (6 bases). Germline V lookup: CDR1 SGHTA, CDR2 FQGNSA. The CDR3 spans 15 residues. Trimming stripped 1 base from V and 5 bases from J, with 12 bases between. CDR3 nucleotides: TGTGCCAGCAGCTTAGTATTGGGGGCCCACAATGAGCAGTTCTTC. This encodes CASSLVLGAHNEQFF.

The chain employs TRBV4-3 and TRBJ1-3; D possibly corresponds to TRBD1 (5 bases). Germline V CDR1 and CDR2: LGHNA, YSLEER. The CDR3 sequence is 16 residues long. V lost 0 bases to trimming and J lost 0 bases, with 9 bases between them. The CDR3: CASSQEGDASGNTIYF. CDR3 coding DNA: TGCGCCAGCAGCCAAGAAGGGGACGCCTCTGGAAACACCATATATTTT.

About this clone itself: The junction departs from the called germline gene at one end, perhaps through a read error. The chain uses TRBV7-7 and TRBJ2-2; D could derive from TRBD1 or TRBD2 (6 bases each). The CDR3 spans 16 residues. CDR1 and CDR2 from the germline V gene are SSHAT and FNYEAQ (reference sequence). As DNA, the CDR3 is TGTGCTAGCAGCCGAGAGCGCGCCGGGGGCGCCGGGGAGCTGTTTTTT. Translating gives CASSRERAGGAGELFF.

The count of this clone is one. This is likely an artifact of a read error, given a far larger clone one base away. The rearrangement links TRBV29-1 to TRBJ1-1, with D possibly matching TRBD1 (5 bases). In germline, CDR1 is SQVTM, CDR2 ANQGSEA. The CDR3 extends over 15 amino acids. CDR3 nucleotide sequence: TGCAGCGCTGGGGCGGGTTGGGGAATGAACACTGAAGCTTTATTT. This encodes CSAGAGWGMNTEALF. Full variable domain (rest looked up from reference TRBV29-1 and TRBJ1-1): SAVISQKPSRDICQRGTSLTIQCQVDSQVTMMFWYRQQPGQSLTLIATANQGSEATYESGFVIDKFPISRPNLTFSTLTVSNMSPEDSSIYLCSAGAGWGMNTEALFGQGTRLTVV.

To note about this clone: It differs at one base from a far larger clone, so likely a read error. The identical CDR3 is also encoded by other nucleotide sequences in the sample. This chain joins TRBV7-2 and TRBJ2-5; tentatively, D is TRBD2 (5 bases). Germline CDR1 reads SGHTA; CDR2 reads FQGNSA. CDR3 length equals 13 residues. V lost 1 base, J lost 8 bases, and 11 bases lay in between. In DNA, the CDR3 is TGTGCCAGCAGCTTAGAAGGGCTAGCTACCCAGTACTTC. Residues: CASSLEGLATQYF. Using reference TRBV7-2 and TRBJ2-5 for the parts outside the CDR3, the full variable domain is GAGVSQSPSNKVTEKGKDVELRCDPISGHTALYWYRQSLGQGLEFLIYFQGNSAPDKSGLPSDRFSAERTGGSVSTLTIQRTQQEDSAVYLCASSLEGLATQYFGPGTRLLVL.

This clone was seen a single time. Possible read error: a much larger clone is one base away. In DNA form, the CDR3 reads TGTGCCAGCAGCCGGTTTTCCTACGAGCAGTACTTC. Translation: CASSRFSYEQYF. J is TRBJ2-7 and V is TRBV14; D is unclear. Per germline, CDR1 SGHDN and CDR2 FVKESK. The CDR3 is 12 amino acids. V lost 4 bases, J lost 1 base, and 5 bases lay in between.

V gene TRBV10-3 combines with J gene TRBJ2-1, with D unresolved. Trimming took 11 bases from V and 7 from J, leaving 15 bases between them. The CDR3 extends over 12 amino acids. Germline values: CDR1 ENHRY, CDR2 SYGVKD. CDR3 amino acids: CALGPLGNEQFF. CDR3 in DNA: TGTGCCCTCGGGCCCTTGGGGAATGAGCAGTTCTTC.

This clone was detected once. A far larger clone is only one base removed, so a read error is likely. Distinct nucleotide sequences in the sample also encode this CDR3. V gene TRBV11-2 combines with J gene TRBJ2-7; D not certain. From germline, CDR1 is SGHAT and CDR2 FQNNGV. Trimming shortened V by 0 bases and J by 5 bases, and 20 bases separated the two germline ends. The length of the CDR3 is 17 residues. The CDR3 nucleotides are TGTGCCAGCAGCTTAGATCCCCCTGTTTTTCTAGGGAACGAGCAGTACTTC. The encoded protein is CASSLDPPVFLGNEQYF.

Turning to this clone: This sequence is one base from a far larger clone and is likely a read error. The genes are TRBV5-1 and TRBJ1-1, with TRBD1 identical over 7 bases. CDR1 is SGHRS and CDR2 is YFSETQ in the germline V gene. The CDR3 covers 15 residues. The CDR3 DNA sequence: TGCGCCAGCAGCTTGGCGACAGGGCCCCACACTGAAACTTTCTTT. Translating it yields CASSLATGPHTETFF.

V is TRBV6-6 and J is TRBJ2-1; tentative D call: TRBD2 (6 bases). Between the trimmed V and J ends, which lost 3 bases and 15 bases, there was a span of 18 bases. Germline CDR1 is MNHNY and CDR2 is SVGAGI (reference sequence). The CDR3 has 13 amino acids. CDR3 sequence: CASSYRPSGSPFF. The CDR3 nucleotides read TGTGCCAGCAGTTATAGGCCCTCCGGGAGCCCGTTCTTC.

The gene calls are TRBV14 and TRBJ2-2, with D uncertain. V was clipped by 4 bases and J by 2 bases, with 5 bases between them. CDR1 and CDR2 (germline): SGHDN, FVKESK. This CDR3 contains 13 residues. CDR3 residues: CASSPRNTGELFF. The CDR3 nucleotides are TGTGCCAGCAGCCCACGAAACACCGGGGAGCTGTTTTTT.

This sequence joins TRBV6-6 and TRBJ1-4, with D unclear. The CDR3 is 14 amino acids. Trimming cost V 6 bases and J 7 bases, with 15 bases left between them. Looked up from germline, CDR1 is MNHNY and CDR2 is SVGAGI (reference sequence). CDR3 nucleotides: TGTGCCAGCAGCCCCGCGGGATTGGGTGAAAAACTGTTTTTT. As protein: CASSPAGLGEKLFF.

With regard to this clone: A far larger clone is one base from this, pointing to a likely read error. This chain connects TRBV19 to TRBJ2-5, with 7 bases aligning to TRBD2. Germline CDR1 reads LNHDA; CDR2 reads SQIVND (reference sequence). The CDR3 loop spans 15 amino acids. CDR3 in amino acids: CANSIPAGAQETQYF. The CDR3 DNA reads TGTGCCAATAGTATTCCTGCGGGAGCACAAGAGACCCAGTACTTC.

The V and J genes are TRBV2 and TRBJ1-1, with unresolved D. V lost 4 bases, J lost 4 bases, and 10 bases lay in between. The length of the CDR3 is 13 residues. Germline lookup yields CDR1 SNHLY and CDR2 FYNNEI. The CDR3 coding sequence is TGTGCCAGCAGTGTCATGGTGGTCACTGAAGCTTTCTTT. Its translation is CASSVMVVTEAFF.

Notes on this clone: With only one base between it and a far larger clone, this is likely a read error. The same CDR3 arises from other DNA sequences in this sample as well. The gene calls are TRBV27 and TRBJ1-1; D possibly corresponds to TRBD1 (5 bases). This CDR3 comprises 15 residues. Germline loops: CDR1 MNHEY, CDR2 SMNVEV (reference sequence). CDR3 protein: CASSLSWGFNTEAFF. The CDR3 DNA is TGTGCCAGCAGTTTATCATGGGGCTTCAACACTGAAGCTTTCTTC.

A word on this clone: A read error likely explains this, since a far larger clone differs by one base. Here the CDR3 DNA reads TGCGCCAGCAGCTTCCGGACTAGCGGGAGGCACCCCTACGAGCAGTACTTC. It is translated as CASSFRTSGRHPYEQYF. This chain links TRBV5-1 with TRBJ2-7; TRBD2 aligns across 14 bases. The V segment lost 2 bases and the J segment 2 bases; nucleotides outside the gene matches: 6. The length of the CDR3 is 17 residues. The germline gives CDR1 SGHRS, CDR2 YFSETQ.

V usage is TRBV11-3 and J usage is TRBJ2-3; perhaps TRBD2 as D (6 bases). Germline values: CDR1 SGHNT, CDR2 YENEEA. This CDR3 is built from 16 residues. The V end lost 1 base, the J end lost 3 bases, and 14 bases lay between the germline ends. CDR3 coding DNA: TGTGCCAGCAGCTTAGGCCGGGAGAGGAGGACAGATACGCAGTATTTT. Its translation is CASSLGRERRTDTQYF.

The chain is built from TRBV7-9 and TRBJ2-5; 10 bases map to TRBD1. After removal of 3 bases from V and 2 bases from J, the junction contained 6 bases not matched to a gene. The V gene's germline CDR1 is SEHNR and CDR2 FQNEAQ (reference sequence). This CDR3 contains 16 residues. The CDR3 region has the DNA TGTGCCAGCAGCTTTTCTGGGGACAGGGGACAAGAGACCCAGTACTTC. This sequence encodes CASSFSGDRGQETQYF.

This clone has a single count. A single base is all that separates this from a far larger clone, so a read error is likely. Other DNA sequences in the sample encode the same CDR3. The chain recombines TRBV5-1 with TRBJ2-1, with 14 bases identical to TRBD2. V shed 4 bases, J shed 10 bases, and the junction held 7 bases outside the gene matches. Germline values: CDR1 SGHRS, CDR2 YFSETQ. The CDR3 loop spans 15 amino acids. CDR3 loop: CASSEPGLAGVEQFF. The CDR3 DNA follows: TGCGCCAGCAGCGAACCGGGACTAGCGGGAGTAGAGCAGTTCTTC.

This clone was observed a handful of times. A read error is the likely source, as a far larger clone sits one nucleotide away. The chain carries TRBV2 and TRBJ2-7; D gene uncertain. Germline V gene sequence: CDR1 SNHLY, CDR2 FYNNEI. The ends were cut back, 6 bases at V and 3 bases at J, with 6 bases in the middle. The CDR3 spans 11 residues. CDR3 sequence: CASSNYYEQYF. The CDR3 DNA reads TGTGCCAGCAGCAACTACTACGAGCAGTACTTC.

The DNA for the CDR3 is TGCGCCAGCAGCCAGAGCCCATATAGCACAGATACGCAGTATTTT. Its protein product is CASSQSPYSTDTQYF. The rearrangement links TRBV4-3 to TRBJ2-3, with unresolved D. V was clipped by 3 bases and J by 0 bases, with 10 bases between them. The V gene's germline CDR1 is LGHNA and CDR2 YSLEER. The CDR3 length is 15 residues.

This clone has only a few counts. The V gene is TRBV4-3, the J gene TRBJ2-7; a possible D gene is TRBD1 (6 bases). This CDR3 region has 16 residues. Germline CDR1 reads LGHNA; CDR2 reads YSLEER. V gave up 0 bases and J gave up 3 bases, with 15 bases separating them. The DNA of the CDR3 is TGCGCCAGCAGCCAAGATTTTTTGACAGGCGGCTACGAGCAGTACTTC. Translated: CASSQDFLTGGYEQYF.

Worth noting for this clone: Given a far larger clone just one base away, this is likely a sequencing read error. The CDR3 carries no conserved terminal phenylalanine or tryptophan, so it likely arises from a read error. The rearrangement links TRBV28 to TRBJ1-1; no clear D. Trimming stripped 2 bases from V and 6 bases from J, with 7 bases between. The germline V gene encodes CDR1 MDHEN and CDR2 SYDVKM. The CDR3 runs 12 residues. CDR3 coding DNA: TGTGCCAGCAGTTTAACTGGGGCTGAAGCTTTCCTT. It yields the protein CASSLTGAEAFL.

The V and J genes are TRBV5-6 and TRBJ2-1, with TRBD2 identical over 12 bases. Germline assignment: CDR1 SGHDT and CDR2 YYEEEE. With V trimmed by 3 bases and J by 9 bases, 7 bases remained unmatched. This CDR3 has 15 amino acids. CDR3 DNA: TGTGCCAGCAGCTCCGGACTAGCGGGACTCTCTGAGCAGTTCTTC. The encoded protein is CASSSGLAGLSEQFF. Combining the CDR3 with reference TRBV5-6 and TRBJ2-1 gives the whole variable domain DAGVTQSPTHLIKTRGQQVTLRCSPKSGHDTVSWYQQALGQGPQFIFQYYEEEERQRGNFPDRFSGHQFPNYSSELNVNALLLGDSALYLCASSSGLAGLSEQFFGPGTRLTVL.

This clone was observed a few times. J is TRBJ1-3 and V is TRBV28, with 8 bases fitting TRBD1. There are 14 residues in the CDR3. V lost 3 bases to trimming and J lost 9 bases; unmatched junction nucleotides: 7. From germline, CDR1 is MDHEN and CDR2 SYDVKM. Here the CDR3 reads CASSLWDRRGTIYF. The DNA of the CDR3 is TGTGCCAGCAGTTTGTGGGACAGGAGGGGCACCATATATTTT.